A selection of T cell receptor beta chains follows, all from one sample in a study of technical replicates of blood from a handful of donors. The table came from immunoSEQ multiplex PCR; TCRdb's copy has only in-frame clones and leaves some out. The sample records roughly 80,000 clones, around 94% being singletons. The specimen was T cells isolated from PBMCs. Receptors originate from a human donor in good health. The CDR3 runs from the conserved cysteine through the conserved F or W. Each record gives: V gene, J gene, clone size, CDR3 protein. For some rows the clone size is stated as once, few or many, or as a class when expanded; others skip it.

TRBV6-6,TRBJ1-5,-,CASSSRPGQDNQPQHF
TRBV7-2,TRBJ2-7,-,CASSVSAMGGEQYF
TRBV7-9,TRBJ2-7,-,CASSFLAGRAYEQYF
TRBV29-1,TRBJ1-2,-,CSVEDRGRYGYTF
TRBV6-1,TRBJ1-2,-,CASSESGVNYGYTF
TRBV2,TRBJ1-1,-,CASRSNTGGTEAFF
TRBV10-3,TRBJ2-1,-,CAIGYGSDYNEQFF
TRBV7-8,TRBJ2-7,once,CASSQFKGSYEQYF
TRBV11-2,TRBJ2-7,-,CASSLLSGRGVRSYEQYF
TRBV29-1,TRBJ2-1,-,CSAVADNEQFF
TRBV7-3,TRBJ2-1,-,CASSWDRRSYNEQFF
TRBV7-3,TRBJ2-7,once,CASSTGRGTEQYF
TRBV19,TRBJ1-5,-,CASSPTGDQPQHF
TRBV30,TRBJ1-1,-,CAWNRERAFF
TRBV9,TRBJ1-5,-,CASSGGQPPESQHF
TRBV10-3,TRBJ2-3,-,CAISASGGRSTDTQYF
TRBV6-1,TRBJ1-1,-,CASSRDFNTEAFF
TRBV4-2,TRBJ2-3,-,CASSQDGQSSDTQYF
TRBV9,TRBJ2-3,-,CASSVSPGSGRIDTQYF
TRBV27,TRBJ2-3,-,CASSPSVGEDTQYF
TRBV11-2,TRBJ2-7,-,CASSLPGEGTYEQYF
TRBV9,TRBJ1-1,-,CASSIQGLDTEAFF
TRBV7-8,TRBJ2-5,once,CASSSSGGGQETQYF
TRBV2,TRBJ1-1,-,CARPMGGTEAFF
TRBV19,TRBJ2-1,-,CASSISLAGLNEQFF
TRBV5-1,TRBJ2-7,-,CASSLASLYEQYF
TRBV5-4,TRBJ2-5,-,CASSFGLQETQYF
TRBV5-4,TRBJ1-1,-,CASSLDEEAFF
TRBV30,TRBJ2-1,-,CAWTVALRGSGFF
TRBV25-1,TRBJ2-5,-,CASSETGGEETQYF
TRBV2,TRBJ1-3,-,CARDRGPGDSGNTIYF
TRBV10-3,TRBJ2-3,-,CAISARLAGERGTDTQYF
TRBV27,TRBJ1-4,-,CASRDSGTGYEKLFF
TRBV7-2,TRBJ2-2,few,CASSLLSGAAGELFF
TRBV27,TRBJ1-2,-,CASSFIGGQGDYTF
TRBV7-9,TRBJ2-1,once,CASSSYDRGGNEQFF
TRBV30,TRBJ2-1,-,CIGTSGKGGQFF
TRBV23-1,TRBJ2-2,-,CASSQPGQGNTGELFF
TRBV28,TRBJ2-2,-,CASRPLRTGELFF
TRBV6-5,TRBJ1-1,-,CASSLTQGGTEAFF
TRBV7-9,TRBJ2-3,-,CASSSRTGADTQYF
TRBV7-3,TRBJ2-1,-,CASSSTNEQFF
TRBV10-3,TRBJ2-5,-,CAISEEGGGLQETQYF
TRBV19,TRBJ2-7,-,CASSPLGAHEQYF